This T cell receptor beta chain was sequenced for a study of T cell repertoires in cytomegalovirus infection. Overall study context: Signatures in public TCR beta sequences pointed to both CMV infection and matching HLA type. Study outcomes and limitations: Carriers of CMV and the relevant HLA type were discriminated by public TCR beta frequency. Across the ex vivo response, the dominant clonotypes were HLA-C-restricted CMV-specific TCR beta clonotypes.

Details on this clonotype: What it binds is unknown.

CDR3 length equals 15 residues. Trimming stripped 1 base from V and 1 base from J, with 13 bases between. Germline V gene data show CDR1 as DFQATT and CDR2 as SNEGSKA (reference sequence). TCRdb fed the reads into MiXCR, producing one record per CDR3 protein. This table has under 150,000 distinct CDR3 sequences, roughly 9% appearing once. This chain uses TRBV20-1 with TRBJ2-5, with a tentative D call TRBD1 (6 bases). This receptor was taken from a human donor in good health (CMV status not recorded). Some clones in this sample may be carry-over from other donors' samples. Material: PBMCs. The CDR3 is CSARVVGAIQETQYF. CDR3 sequence (DNA): TGCAGTGCTAGAGTGGTGGGGGCGATCCAAGAGACCCAGTACTTC.